The 27 T cell receptor beta chains given below trace back to one sample, sequenced in a study of spatial heterogeneity in lung cancer. Time point given: blood at routine non-recurrence follow-up after resection. TCRdb reprocessed the 5' RACE reads via MiXCR and lists one record per CDR3 protein. The sample includes around 100,000 distinct CDR3 sequences, 9.5% to 14% of them seen just once. Specimen: PBMCs, collected at follow-up. These receptor sequences come from a female donor with early-stage non-small cell lung cancer.

The V gene is TRBV7-6, the J gene TRBJ2-5, with TRBD2 identical over 16 bases. The trim removed 5 bases at V and 3 bases at J, leaving 9 bases unmatched. Germline CDR1 and CDR2: SGHVS and FNYEAQ. There are 18 residues in the CDR3. The CDR3 loop is CASSPQTGTSGREETQYF. Here the CDR3 DNA reads TGTGCCAGCAGCCCGCAAACCGGGACTAGCGGGAGGGAAGAGACCCAGTACTTC.

The chain carries TRBV28 and TRBJ2-7, with D maybe TRBD1 (6 bases). V dropped 10 bases and J dropped 3 bases, with 16 bases sitting between them. In germline, CDR1 is MDHEN, CDR2 SYDVKM. CDR3 length equals 13 residues. CDR3 loop: CAITPGHNYEQYF. The DNA of the CDR3 is TGTGCCATTACACCGGGACACAACTACGAGCAGTACTTC.

This clonotype has a handful of counts. V and J are TRBV10-2 and TRBJ2-1; the D gene is possibly TRBD2 (5 bases). Germline CDR1 WSHSY, CDR2 SAAADI. There are 12 residues in the CDR3. Trimming removed 11 bases at V and 9 bases at J, with 17 bases between. This chain's CDR3 is CASTSGSVEQFF. The CDR3 DNA follows: TGCGCCTCCACGTCGGGGAGCGTTGAGCAGTTCTTC.

In its sample, this clonotype was seen many times. The chain couples TRBV29-1 to TRBJ1-1, with 9 bases identical to TRBD1. The CDR3 is 13 amino acids. V lost 4 bases to trimming and J lost 4 bases; unmatched junction nucleotides: 4. Germline CDR1 and CDR2: SQVTM and ANQGSEA. CDR3 sequence reads: CSVGTGEGTEAFF. In DNA, the CDR3 is TGCAGCGTTGGGACAGGGGAGGGCACTGAAGCTTTCTTT. Variable domain in full (rest from reference TRBV29-1 and TRBJ1-1): SAVISQKPSRDICQRGTSLTIQCQVDSQVTMMFWYRQQPGQSLTLIATANQGSEATYESGFVIDKFPISRPNLTFSTLTVSNMSPEDSSIYLCSVGTGEGTEAFFGQGTRLTVV.

This rearrangement joins TRBV4-1 to TRBJ2-3, with D maybe TRBD1 (5 bases). V gave up 1 base and J gave up 2 bases, with 19 bases separating them. Germline-derived CDR1 and CDR2 are MGHRA and YSYEKL. The CDR3 is made up of 18 amino acids. The CDR3 spells CASSQARFGRGFTDTQYF. Here the CDR3 DNA reads TGCGCCAGCAGCCAAGCGCGATTTGGAAGGGGTTTCACAGATACGCAGTATTTT.

The CDR3 sequence is CASSQEGVPPTGGDEQFF. For the CDR3, the DNA is TGCGCCAGCAGTCAAGAGGGGGTCCCACCAACAGGGGGCGATGAGCAGTTCTTC. The rearrangement links TRBV23-1 to TRBJ2-1; 9 bases fit TRBD1. TRBV23-1 is placed among ORFs of uncertain function. The J segment lost 8 bases and the V segment lost 2 bases, leaving 16 bases of the junction unmatched. The CDR3 runs 18 residues.

This clonotype was recorded a few times. The chain is built from TRBV28 and TRBJ2-4, with D uncertain. The CDR3 is 13 amino acids. The V end was cut by 3 bases, the J end by 1 base, with 4 bases between. The germline V gene encodes CDR1 MDHEN and CDR2 SYDVKM. The DNA of the CDR3 is TGTGCCAGCAGTTTTGTGGCCAAAAACATTCAGTACTTC. Translating gives CASSFVAKNIQYF.

This clonotype was seen ten or more times. The J gene is TRBJ2-3, the V gene TRBV10-3, with D possibly TRBD2 on 6 matching bases. Germline V gene lookup returns CDR1 ENHRY and CDR2 SYGVKD. The CDR3 is 14 residues long. V shed 10 bases and J shed 2 bases, with 16 bases lying between them. The CDR3 nucleotides read TGTGCCACCTCACTGGGAGGCCCCACAGATACGCAGTATTTT. Protein product: CATSLGGPTDTQYF.

At least ten counts were recorded for this clonotype. The chain couples TRBV20-1 to TRBJ2-3; 10 nucleotides match TRBD2. The CDR3 sequence is 13 residues long. Trimming took 4 bases from V and 7 from J; bases not matched to a gene: 5. The V gene's germline CDR1 is DFQATT and CDR2 SNEGSKA (reference sequence). CDR3 residues: CSAIPSGRNTQYF. In DNA form, the CDR3 reads TGCAGTGCTATTCCTAGCGGGAGAAATACGCAGTATTTT.

In this sample, this clonotype turned up a few times. The chain carries TRBV6-2 or TRBV6-3 and TRBJ2-1; D call uncertain. Germline V gene data show CDR1 as MNHEY and CDR2 as SVGEGT. With 3 bases removed from V and 7 bases from J, the gap between germline ends came to 10 bases. This CDR3 is built from 13 residues. In nucleotides, the CDR3 is TGTGCCAGCAGTTATTTTGGCGCAAATGAGCAGTTCTTC. Translating gives CASSYFGANEQFF.

There are a few counts of this clonotype. Written as DNA, the CDR3 is TGCGCCAGCAGCTTACACCCCTCCGGGACAGGGGCCTATGGCTACACCTTC. This encodes CASSLHPSGTGAYGYTF. The chain is built from TRBV5-1 and TRBJ1-2; TRBD1 aligns across 10 bases. CDR3 length: 17 amino acids. The V gene's germline CDR1 is SGHRS and CDR2 YFSETQ. V shed 2 bases and J 4 bases; nucleotides not matched to a gene: 11.

The gene calls are TRBV7-2 and TRBJ1-3; 7 positions agree with TRBD1. In germline, CDR1 is SGHTA, CDR2 FQGNSA. Trimming took 5 bases from V and 0 from J; bases not matched to a gene: 10. The CDR3 contains 17 residues. The CDR3 sequence: CASSTHPGTASGNTIYF. The CDR3 DNA reads TGTGCCAGCAGCACACACCCCGGGACAGCCTCTGGAAACACCATATATTTT.

This clonotype was detected a few times. The chain combines TRBV18 with TRBJ2-1; 9 bases match TRBD2. V was clipped by 6 bases and J by 5 bases; unmatched bases: 2. Germline V lookup: CDR1 KGHSH, CDR2 LQKENI. The CDR3 covers 13 residues. The CDR3 region is CASSPSGDNEQFF. As DNA, the CDR3 is TGTGCCAGCTCTCCTAGCGGGGACAATGAGCAGTTCTTC.

This clonotype was observed a few times. The chain is built from TRBV18 and TRBJ2-3; 11 bases map to TRBD2. J gave up 0 bases and V 8 bases, and 4 bases lay outside the gene matches. Germline V gives CDR1 KGHSH, CDR2 LQKENI. This CDR3 has 15 amino acids. CDR3 sequence (DNA): TGTGCCAGCATGACTAGCGGGATTAGCACAGATACGCAGTATTTT. Translating gives CASMTSGISTDTQYF.

The V call is TRBV12-3 or TRBV12-4, the J call TRBJ2-1; D not resolved. V was trimmed by 1 base and J by 8 bases, leaving 6 bases between them. This CDR3 spans 12 amino acids. CDR3: CASSLGPYEQFF. The CDR3 DNA follows: TGTGCCAGCAGTTTAGGCCCCTATGAGCAGTTCTTC.

This clonotype was seen only a few times. CDR3 protein: CASSTSGKEQFF. The CDR3 nucleotides read TGTGCCAGCAGTACCTCGGGGAAGGAGCAGTTCTTC. The chain joins TRBV2 to TRBJ2-1, with a weak D call TRBD2 (5 bases). The germline V gene has CDR1 SNHLY and CDR2 FYNNEI. The ends were cut back, 5 bases at V and 10 bases at J, with 12 bases in the middle. CDR3 size: 12 residues.

This clonotype came up many times. The rearrangement uses TRBV29-1 and TRBJ2-2; maybe TRBD1 (5 bases). Looked up from germline, CDR1 is SQVTM and CDR2 is ANQGSEA. The CDR3 loop spans 13 amino acids. Trimming pared 3 bases from V and 5 bases from J, leaving 10 bases between. The CDR3 nucleotides are TGCAGCGTTGACAGGGCACAGACCGGGGAGCTGTTTTTT. It is translated as CSVDRAQTGELFF.

This clonotype was detected a few times. The chain combines TRBV2 with TRBJ2-7, with 10 bases aligning to TRBD2. V lost 10 bases, J lost 4 bases, and 7 bases stayed unmatched. Germline lookup yields CDR1 SNHLY and CDR2 FYNNEI. The CDR3 runs to 13 residues. CDR3: CATRTSGVYEQYF. CDR3 DNA sequence: TGTGCCACTCGAACTAGCGGGGTTTACGAGCAGTACTTC.

This clonotype appeared many times. The gene calls are TRBV6-2 or TRBV6-3 and TRBJ1-1, with 9 bases identical to TRBD1. Germline CDR1 and CDR2: MNHEY and SVGEGT. The length of the CDR3 is 13 residues. The CDR3 region has the DNA TGTGCAACCGACAGGGGGATGAACACTGAAGCTTTCTTT. Protein: CATDRGMNTEAFF.

This clonotype came up many times. CDR3 DNA: TGCAGCGTTGGTGGAGTTTCACCCCTCCACTTT. Its translation is CSVGGVSPLHF. The rearrangement uses TRBV29-1 and TRBJ1-6; D not resolved. The CDR3 runs 11 residues. Trimming took 4 bases from V and 9 from J, leaving 7 bases between them. Germline assignment: CDR1 SQVTM and CDR2 ANQGSEA.

This clonotype was observed many times. The V and J genes are TRBV29-1 and TRBJ1-1; D call uncertain. This CDR3 region has 9 residues. The germline V gene encodes CDR1 SQVTM and CDR2 ANQGSEA. V dropped 7 bases and J dropped 10 bases, with 10 bases sitting between them. The CDR3 loop reads CSANPGAFF. The CDR3 bases are TGCAGCGCCAACCCGGGAGCTTTCTTT.

The V and J genes are TRBV12-3 or TRBV12-4 and TRBJ1-1; D remains unclear. The CDR3 extends over 13 amino acids. Trimming took 3 bases from V and 0 from J, leaving 5 bases between them. The CDR3 DNA is TGTGCCAGCAGTTTGATTATGAACACTGAAGCTTTCTTT. As protein: CASSLIMNTEAFF.

This clonotype was counted ten times or more. This sequence joins TRBV3-1 and TRBJ1-1; no clear D gene. The CDR3 totals 11 residues. CDR1 is LGHDT, CDR2 YNNKEL, per germline (reference sequence). V was clipped by 5 bases and J by 5 bases, with 6 bases between them. CDR3 residues: CASSGPTEAFF. The CDR3, as DNA: TGTGCCAGCAGCGGACCTACTGAAGCTTTCTTT.

This clonotype was picked up a small number of times. One end of the junction varies from germline; a read error may be responsible. This chain links TRBV7-3 with TRBJ2-5; D might be TRBD2 (5 bases). The V gene's germline CDR1 is SGHTA and CDR2 FQGTGA. This CDR3 contains 13 residues. DNA of the CDR3: TGTGCCACCAGCAAGGGAGACTTTGAGACCCAGTACTTC. Protein sequence: CATSKGDFETQYF.

Concerning this clonotype itself: A much larger clone lies a single base off, so this may be a read error. The V gene is TRBV18, the J gene TRBJ1-4; 11 bases align to TRBD1. The CDR3 is made up of 15 amino acids. The V gene's germline CDR1 is KGHSH and CDR2 LQKENI. The CDR3 region is CASTPRDRGNEKLFF. CDR3 nucleotide sequence: TGTGCCAGCACACCACGGGACAGGGGGAATGAAAAACTGTTTTTT. The whole variable domain, remainder taken from reference TRBV18 and TRBJ1-4, is NAGVMQNPRHLVRRRGQEARLRCSPMKGHSHVYWYRQLPEEGLKFMVYLQKENIIDESGMPKERFSAEFPKEGPSILRIQQVVRGDSAAYFCASTPRDRGNEKLFFGSGTQLSVL.

This clonotype has a handful of counts. The rearrangement joins TRBV6-5 to TRBJ1-1; D uncertain. V lost 5 bases, J lost 4 bases, and 5 bases lay in between. CDR3 size: 11 residues. CDR1 is MNHEY and CDR2 is SVGAGI in the germline V gene. As DNA, the CDR3 is TGTGCCAGCAGTGGGTTCACTGAAGCTTTCTTT. As protein: CASSGFTEAFF.

V usage is TRBV30 and J usage is TRBJ2-2; 9 bases are a match to TRBD2. The CDR3 spans 14 residues. Germline-derived CDR1 and CDR2 are GTSNPN and SVGIG (reference sequence). The chain's CDR3 is CAHLSGSWAGELFF. In DNA form, the CDR3 reads TGTGCACATCTTAGCGGGAGTTGGGCCGGGGAGCTGTTTTTT.